The 23 T cell receptor beta chains listed next were all sequenced from one sample in a study of somatic mutations in cytotoxic T cells in rheumatoid arthritis. The assay was immunoSEQ multiplex PCR, and TCRdb's table has in-frame clones only and misses some. The sample holds 13,000 or so clones, approximately 80% seen once. The sequenced material came from CD8+ T cells sorted from blood. The receptors shown here come from an adult with rheumatoid arthritis.

This clone came up once. The chain couples TRBV27 to TRBJ2-7; D might be TRBD2 (7 bases). Trimming stripped 3 bases from V and 3 bases from J, with 24 bases between. The CDR3 is made up of 18 amino acids. The V gene's germline CDR1 is MNHEY and CDR2 SMNVEV (reference sequence). The CDR3 loop reads CASSLAWGGLGVFYEQYF. The DNA for the CDR3 is TGTGCCAGCAGTTTGGCGTGGGGGGGCCTGGGTGTCTTCTACGAGCAGTACTTC.

This clone was seen a handful of times. The V gene is TRBV11-3, the J gene TRBJ1-1, with D uncertain. V lost 3 bases to trimming and J lost 5 bases, with 10 bases between them. The CDR3 loop spans 13 amino acids. Germline V lookup: CDR1 SGHNT, CDR2 YENEEA. Written as DNA, the CDR3 is TGTGCCAGCAGCTTTTCGGAGGGAACTGAAGCTTTCTTT. Translated, it gives CASSFSEGTEAFF.

The chain is built from TRBV9 and TRBJ2-6; a possible D gene is TRBD1 (5 bases). Between the trimmed V and J ends, which lost 0 bases and 2 bases, there was a span of 15 bases. The CDR3 is 18 amino acids. Germline lookup yields CDR1 SGDLS and CDR2 YYNGEE. CDR3 in amino acids: CASSVGVGRQTGANVLTF. CDR3 nucleotide sequence: TGTGCCAGCAGCGTAGGCGTCGGCAGACAGACTGGGGCCAACGTCCTGACTTTC.

The chain uses TRBV27 and TRBJ2-7; 8 bases are a match to TRBD2. This CDR3 is 12 amino acids long. V lost 9 bases, J lost 2 bases, and 3 bases stayed unmatched. Germline CDR1 is MNHEY and CDR2 is SMNVEV (reference sequence). This chain's CDR3 is CASTSGTYEQYF. CDR3 DNA sequence: TGTGCCAGTACTAGCGGCACCTACGAGCAGTACTTC.

The chain has TRBV7-9 and TRBJ1-1; unclear D gene. The V and J ends lost 1 base and 0 bases respectively, with 3 bases between them. The CDR3 has 13 residues. Germline CDR1 is SEHNR and CDR2 is FQNEAQ (reference sequence). CDR3 protein: CASSLVMNTEAFF. The CDR3 region has the DNA TGTGCCAGCAGCTTAGTGATGAACACTGAAGCTTTCTTT.

Relative to its sample, this clone is medium-sized. J is TRBJ1-1 and V is TRBV19; 7 nucleotides align to TRBD1. This CDR3 is 16 amino acids long. V lost 4 bases and J lost 4; bases outside the gene matches: 12. CDR1 is LNHDA and CDR2 is SQIVND in the germline V gene (reference sequence). The CDR3 DNA sequence: TGTGCCAGTAGTACCACCGACAGGGAACGAGGCACTGAAGCTTTCTTT. This translates into CASSTTDRERGTEAFF.

To note about this clone: Relative to the germline gene, one junction end is altered; a read error may explain this. The chain recombines TRBV7-3 with TRBJ1-1; D is undetermined. The CDR3 sequence is 14 residues long. The germline V gene encodes CDR1 SGHTA and CDR2 FQGTGA. The CDR3 region is CASSPSTLNAEAFF. The CDR3 nucleotides are TGTGCCAGCAGCCCCAGCACCTTGAACGCTGAAGCTTTCTTT. Full variable domain (outside the CDR3, taken from reference TRBV7-3 and TRBJ1-1): GAGVSQTPSNKVTEKGKYVELRCDPISGHTALYWYRQSLGQGPEFLIYFQGTGAADDSGLPNDRFFAVRPEGSVSTLKIQRTERGDSAVYLCASSPSTLNAEAFFGQGTRLTVV.

In its sample, this clone was seen a few times. The gene calls are TRBV2 and TRBJ2-7; TRBD1 aligns across 7 bases. This CDR3 has 15 amino acids. CDR1 is SNHLY, CDR2 FYNNEI, per germline. The junction had 9 bases not matched to a gene; V was cut back by 5 bases and J by 2 bases. CDR3 in DNA: TGTGCCAGCAGTACCGGGACAGCAAGGCCCTACGAGCAGTACTTC. Its translation is CASSTGTARPYEQYF.

The chain links TRBV7-9 to TRBJ2-7; D remains ambiguous. The CDR3 consists of 13 residues. The germline gives CDR1 SEHNR, CDR2 FQNEAQ (reference sequence). Trimming removed 5 bases from V and 2 bases from J, with 10 bases in between. This CDR3 reads CASSQGPPYEQYF. Written as DNA, the CDR3 is TGTGCCAGCAGCCAAGGACCCCCCTACGAGCAGTACTTC.

The table lists this clone with a few counts. The CDR3 loop reads CSVENGLAGGTGELFF. CDR3 DNA: TGCAGCGTAGAGAACGGACTAGCGGGAGGAACCGGGGAGCTGTTTTTT. The gene calls are TRBV29-1 and TRBJ2-2, with 14 bases that match TRBD2. Germline V gives CDR1 SQVTM, CDR2 ANQGSEA. V gave up 6 bases and J gave up 5 bases; unmatched junction bases: 8. This CDR3 is 16 amino acids long.

This clone was detected once. This chain connects TRBV10-3 to TRBJ1-4; tentatively, D is TRBD1 (6 bases). The ends were cut back, 8 bases at V and 3 bases at J, with 16 bases in the middle. This CDR3 is built from 15 residues. The germline gives CDR1 ENHRY, CDR2 SYGVKD. CDR3 in DNA: TGTGCCATCGGTACCAGGGGAACTTCTAATGAAAAACTGTTTTTT. It codes for CAIGTRGTSNEKLFF.

This chain connects TRBV19 to TRBJ2-2, with TRBD1 matching over 7 bases. Germline CDR1 and CDR2: LNHDA and SQIVND (reference sequence). CDR3 size: 16 residues. V was clipped by 3 bases and J by 7 bases; unmatched bases: 11. In nucleotides, the CDR3 is TGTGCCAGTAGTATCGAACAGGGGTGGTTGATCGGGGAGCTGTTTTTT. Translated, it gives CASSIEQGWLIGELFF.

The gene calls are TRBV7-9 and TRBJ2-7; perhaps TRBD1 as D (6 bases). Looked up from germline, CDR1 is SEHNR and CDR2 is FQNEAQ (reference sequence). The CDR3 covers 14 residues. Trimming shortened V by 1 base and J by 1 base, and 8 bases separated the two germline ends. The DNA of the CDR3 is TGTGCCAGCAGCTTAGTGGGGGCTTCCTACGAGCAGTACTTC. This encodes CASSLVGASYEQYF.

The rearrangement uses TRBV27 and TRBJ2-2, with D unresolved. CDR3 length: 13 amino acids. V lost 6 bases to trimming and J lost 5 bases, with 10 bases between them. The germline CDR1 and CDR2 sequences are MNHEY and SMNVEV (reference sequence). The DNA of the CDR3 is TGTGCCAGCAGAGAAGGGTGGACCGGGGAGCTGTTTTTT. It is translated as CASREGWTGELFF.

The CDR3 loop reads CASSDLVMTYNEQFF. In DNA, the CDR3 is TGCGCCAGCAGTGATCTAGTTATGACCTACAATGAGCAGTTCTTC. V is TRBV10-2 and J is TRBJ2-1; D gene uncertain. Germline V gene sequence: CDR1 WSHSY, CDR2 SAAADI. The CDR3 has 15 amino acids. V lost 3 bases and J lost 2, with 11 bases in between.

The V gene is TRBV28, the J gene TRBJ1-5, with a tentative D call TRBD1 (6 bases). This CDR3 comprises 16 residues. CDR1 is MDHEN and CDR2 is SYDVKM in the germline V gene. Trimming shortened V by 0 bases and J by 4 bases, and 13 bases separated the two germline ends. CDR3 nucleotides: TGTGCCAGCAGTTTATGGAGGGGGGCACGGAATCAGCCCCAGCATTTT. As protein: CASSLWRGARNQPQHF.

The chain links TRBV7-8 to TRBJ2-3; a weak D match, TRBD2 (6 bases). V dropped 4 bases and J dropped 1 base, with 15 bases sitting between them. This CDR3 comprises 16 residues. Germline V gene lookup returns CDR1 SGHVS and CDR2 FQNEAQ. For the CDR3, the DNA is TGTGCCAGCAGCTCCCGGTCAGGCGGGGGCACAGATACGCAGTATTTT. It yields the protein CASSSRSGGGTDTQYF. Using reference TRBV7-8 and TRBJ2-3 for the parts outside the CDR3, the full variable domain is GAGVSQSPRYKVAKRGQDVALRCDPISGHVSLFWYQQALGQGPEFLTYFQNEAQLDKSGLPSDRFFAERPEGSVSTLKIQRTQQEDSAVYLCASSSRSGGGTDTQYFGPGTRLTVL.

The chain couples TRBV13 to TRBJ2-3; D is uncertain. Germline V lookup: CDR1 PRHDT, CDR2 FYEKMQ (reference sequence). Trimming took 0 bases from V and 8 from J, leaving 6 bases between them. The CDR3 has 12 residues. CDR3 sequence reads: CASSLGGSTQYF. CDR3 in DNA: TGTGCCAGCAGCTTAGGAGGGTCTACGCAGTATTTT. Based on the CDR3 plus reference TRBV13 and TRBJ2-3, the full variable domain is AAGVIQSPRHLIKEKRETATLKCYPIPRHDTVYWYQQGPGQDPQFLISFYEKMQSDKGSIPDRFSAQQFSDYHSELNMSSLELGDSALYFCASSLGGSTQYFGPGTRLTVL.

V is TRBV11-2 and J is TRBJ1-2; unclear D gene. Trimming removed 3 bases from V and 1 base from J, with 9 bases in between. The length of the CDR3 is 14 residues. In germline, CDR1 is SGHAT, CDR2 FQNNGV. CDR3 in DNA: TGTGCCAGCAGCTTCTTAGGCTATAACTATGGCTACACCTTC. This codes for CASSFLGYNYGYTF. Combining the CDR3 with reference TRBV11-2 and TRBJ1-2 gives the whole variable domain EAGVAQSPRYKIIEKRQSVAFWCNPISGHATLYWYQQILGQGPKLLIQFQNNGVVDDSQLPKDRFSAERLKGVDSTLKIQPAKLEDSAVYLCASSFLGYNYGYTFGSGTRLTVV.

The chain uses TRBV27 and TRBJ2-2; D is unresolved. The CDR3 runs 17 residues. Trimming shortened V by 0 bases and J by 0 bases, and 11 bases separated the two germline ends. Germline V gene lookup returns CDR1 MNHEY and CDR2 SMNVEV (reference sequence). The CDR3: CASSLSVAFANTGELFF. The CDR3 bases are TGTGCCAGCAGTTTATCGGTGGCCTTCGCGAACACCGGGGAGCTGTTTTTT.

V is TRBV10-2 and J is TRBJ1-5; 7 positions agree with TRBD1. The CDR3 sequence is 15 residues long. V lost 4 bases and J lost 3; bases outside the gene matches: 6. Germline-derived CDR1 and CDR2 are WSHSY and SAAADI. The CDR3 sequence: CASSGAQGVNQPQHF. The CDR3 DNA is TGCGCCAGCAGTGGAGCCCAGGGGGTCAATCAGCCCCAGCATTTT.

This clone was counted between two and nine times. The chain is built from TRBV19 and TRBJ1-2, with 8 nucleotides matching TRBD1. V gave up 11 bases and J gave up 2 bases; unmatched junction bases: 13. The V gene's germline CDR1 is LNHDA and CDR2 SQIVND (reference sequence). The CDR3 contains 15 residues. DNA of the CDR3: TGTGCCGCGTCCTCATACCGGACAGGGAACTATGGCTACACCTTC. This translates into CAASSYRTGNYGYTF.

CDR3 sequence: CASSLEGVARETQYF. DNA of the CDR3: TGTGCCAGCAGCTTAGAGGGGGTAGCCCGGGAGACCCAGTACTTC. The V gene is TRBV7-9, the J gene TRBJ2-5; D possibly corresponds to TRBD1 (6 bases). Looked up from germline, CDR1 is SEHNR and CDR2 is FQNEAQ (reference sequence). CDR3 length equals 15 residues. The germline V and J ends were trimmed by 1 base and 5 bases, with 14 bases remaining between them.